The 13 T cell receptor beta chains below all came from one sample that was sequenced in a study of shared clonotypes between healthy human individuals. Data came from immunoSEQ multiplex PCR; TCRdb stores just in-frame clones and leaves some out. The data hold 600,000 to 750,000 clones, with 72% observed a single time. What was sequenced was memory CD4+ T cells sorted from blood. Subset of the sample: CD45RA-negative fraction. These receptors all stem from a woman aged 25-40 years in good health.

This clone turned up a few times. The chain recombines TRBV15 with TRBJ2-1, with D possibly being TRBD1 (5 bases). From germline, CDR1 is LNHNV and CDR2 YYDKDF (reference sequence). This CDR3 region has 13 residues. V dropped 7 bases and J dropped 1 base, with 8 bases sitting between them. CDR3 sequence (DNA): TGTGCCACCACACAGGAGTCCTACAATGAGCAGTTCTTC. Translation: CATTQESYNEQFF.

This chain uses TRBV18 with TRBJ2-5, with a possible D match to TRBD2 (5 bases). This CDR3 is built from 14 residues. The germline V gene has CDR1 KGHSH and CDR2 LQKENI. The V and J ends lost 3 bases and 7 bases respectively, with 15 bases between them. The CDR3 DNA is TGTGCCAGCTCACCGGGTCGGGATGGCGGGACCCAGTACTTC. Its protein is CASSPGRDGGTQYF. Using reference TRBV18 and TRBJ2-5 for the parts outside the CDR3, the full variable domain is NAGVMQNPRHLVRRRGQEARLRCSPMKGHSHVYWYRQLPEEGLKFMVYLQKENIIDESGMPKERFSAEFPKEGPSILRIQQVVRGDSAAYFCASSPGRDGGTQYFGPGTRLLVL.

This clone was found many times. The J gene is TRBJ2-5, the V gene TRBV10-1, with TRBD2 matching over 8 bases. The length of the CDR3 is 16 residues. Germline V gives CDR1 WNHNN, CDR2 SYGVQD (reference sequence). With V trimmed by 2 bases and J by 2 bases, 7 bases remained unmatched. The CDR3 DNA reads TGCGCCAGCAGTGAGGGAGCGGGAGCGGGGCAAGAGACCCAGTACTTC. Protein product: CASSEGAGAGQETQYF.

This sequence joins TRBV7-2 and TRBJ1-5; no firm D call. Looked up from germline, CDR1 is SGHTA and CDR2 is FQGNSA. Trimming took off 3 bases at V and 1 base at J, with 13 bases between the two ends. The CDR3 contains 16 residues. CDR3 in amino acids: CASSLVPGQSNQPQHF. In DNA form, the CDR3 reads TGTGCCAGCAGCTTGGTGCCCGGGCAGAGCAATCAGCCCCAGCATTTT.

This clone has a single count. This chain joins TRBV28 and TRBJ2-1, with TRBD1 matching over 9 bases. The V gene end was trimmed by 5 bases and the J gene end by 9 bases; junction bases not matched to a gene: 8. The CDR3 is 14 residues long. Germline lookup yields CDR1 MDHEN and CDR2 SYDVKM. For the CDR3, the DNA is TGTGCCAGCAGTACTCGACAGGGGGTGTTTGAGCAGTTCTTC. The encoded protein is CASSTRQGVFEQFF.

In this sample, this clone turned up once. The genes are TRBV2 and TRBJ2-7, with 8 positions matching TRBD1. V lost 5 bases and J lost 4; bases outside the gene matches: 7. Per germline, CDR1 SNHLY and CDR2 FYNNEI. This CDR3 is 14 amino acids long. CDR3 nucleotide sequence: TGTGCCAGCAGTAAGGACAGGGCCGATTACGAGCAGTACTTC. The encoded protein is CASSKDRADYEQYF.

In this sample, this clone turned up once. The V gene is TRBV5-5, the J gene TRBJ2-1; a weak D match, TRBD2 (5 bases). The CDR3 spans 12 residues. The V end was cut by 3 bases, the J end by 8 bases, with 9 bases between. Germline V gene data show CDR1 as SGHKS and CDR2 as YYEKEE (reference sequence). CDR3 DNA sequence: TGTGCCAGCAGCTCTACTAGATATGAGCAGTTCTTC. Translation gives CASSSTRYEQFF.

There are a few counts of this clone. V usage is TRBV30 and J usage is TRBJ2-7; D not certain. Germline CDR1 is GTSNPN and CDR2 is SVGIG (reference sequence). V was clipped by 4 bases and J by 0 bases, with 4 bases between them. The CDR3 covers 11 residues. CDR3 residues: CAWKHSYEQYF. In DNA form, the CDR3 reads TGTGCCTGGAAACACTCCTACGAGCAGTACTTC.

This clone was detected once. This chain joins TRBV28 and TRBJ1-4; D is possibly TRBD1 (6 bases). Trimming cost V 6 bases and J 8 bases, with 10 bases left between them. Germline lookup yields CDR1 MDHEN and CDR2 SYDVKM. The CDR3 is 12 residues long. Here the CDR3 reads CASRGGSEKLFF. CDR3 in DNA: TGTGCCAGCAGGGGGGGCAGCGAAAAACTGTTTTTT.

The chain uses TRBV28 and TRBJ2-1; 11 bases fit TRBD2. In germline, CDR1 is MDHEN, CDR2 SYDVKM. The length of the CDR3 is 16 residues. Trimming cost V 5 bases and J 4 bases; bases outside gene matches: 7. Written as DNA, the CDR3 is TGTGCCAGCAGTAGGTTAGCGGGAGGGGGATACAATGAGCAGTTCTTC. It translates to CASSRLAGGGYNEQFF.

The chain is built from TRBV9 and TRBJ2-3, with 13 bases lining up with TRBD2. The germline CDR1 and CDR2 sequences are SGDLS and YYNGEE. V lost 4 bases, J lost 5 bases, and 7 bases stayed unmatched. The CDR3 runs to 16 residues. CDR3 DNA sequence: TGTGCCAGCAGCCCTGGACTAGCGGGAGAAATAGATACGCAGTATTTT. Protein sequence: CASSPGLAGEIDTQYF.

The chain recombines TRBV18 with TRBJ2-2; D not resolved. The V end lost 5 bases, the J end lost 6 bases, and 7 bases lay between the germline ends. Germline values: CDR1 KGHSH, CDR2 LQKENI. This CDR3 contains 12 residues. CDR3 nucleotides: TGTGCCAGCTCAGACAACCCCGGGGAGCTGTTTTTT. Its protein product is CASSDNPGELFF.

The CDR3 sequence is CASSLLTGLNTEAFF. CDR3 bases: TGCGCCAGCAGCTTACTGACAGGGTTGAACACTGAAGCTTTCTTT. V usage is TRBV5-1 and J usage is TRBJ1-1; 7 positions match TRBD1. CDR1 is SGHRS and CDR2 is YFSETQ in the germline V gene. The CDR3 length is 15 residues. After removal of 2 bases from V and 0 bases from J, the junction contained 4 bases not matched to a gene.